This TCR beta chain was obtained from a study of shared clonotypes between healthy human individuals. Overall study: Researchers drew samples from two women and a few men aged 18 to 49.

Trimming took 1 base from V and 2 from J; bases not matched to a gene: 4. Germline V gives CDR1 MGHRA, CDR2 YSYEKL. There are 15 residues in the CDR3. Terminally differentiated effector memory CD45RA+ cells were excluded by CCR7 positive selection of CD45RO-negative cells. TCRdb keeps only in-frame clones here, not all; method: immunoSEQ multiplex PCR. Of 550,000 to 650,000 clones in the sample, roughly 96% are singletons; the top ten hold approximately 0.12%. This sequence originates from a woman in her twenties or thirties in good health. The chain links TRBV4-1 to TRBJ2-7, with 8 bases fitting TRBD2. Sequencing input: naive CD8+ T cells sorted from blood. CDR3 region: CASSQVGAGAYEQYF. The CDR3 DNA follows: TGCGCCAGCAGCCAAGTCGGAGCGGGAGCCTACGAGCAGTACTTC.